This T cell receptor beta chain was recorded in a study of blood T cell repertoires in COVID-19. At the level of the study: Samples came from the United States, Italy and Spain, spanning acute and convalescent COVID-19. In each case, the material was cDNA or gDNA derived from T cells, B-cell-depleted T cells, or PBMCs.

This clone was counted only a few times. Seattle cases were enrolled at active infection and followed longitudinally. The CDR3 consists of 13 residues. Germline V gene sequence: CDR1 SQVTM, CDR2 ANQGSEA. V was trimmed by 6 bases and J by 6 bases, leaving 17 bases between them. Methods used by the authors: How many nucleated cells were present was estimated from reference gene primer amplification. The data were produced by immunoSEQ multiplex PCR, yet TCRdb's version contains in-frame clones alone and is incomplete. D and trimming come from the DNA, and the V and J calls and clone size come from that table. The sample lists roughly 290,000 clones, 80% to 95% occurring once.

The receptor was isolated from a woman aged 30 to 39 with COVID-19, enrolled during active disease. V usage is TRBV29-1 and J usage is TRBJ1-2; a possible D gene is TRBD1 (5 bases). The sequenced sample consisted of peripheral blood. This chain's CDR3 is CSVAVAGGDGYTF. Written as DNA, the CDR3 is TGCAGCGTCGCGGTGGCGGGGGGGGATGGCTACACCTTC.